These 4 T cell receptor beta chains were sequenced from one sample in a study of blood T cell repertoires in COVID-19. Sequencing was performed with immunoSEQ multiplex PCR; in TCRdb, only in-frame clones are kept and a portion is missing. Seen here are 210,000 or so clones, over 80% observed once, and the top ten hold roughly 1.3%. The sample consisted of peripheral blood. The source of these receptors is a woman in her twenties or thirties with COVID-19, enrolled during active disease.

The J gene is TRBJ1-4, the V gene TRBV3-1 (or the pseudogene TRBV3-2); D ambiguous. The CDR3 sequence is 13 residues long. V was trimmed by 0 bases and J by 8 bases, leaving 7 bases between them. CDR1 and CDR2 (germline): LGHDT, YNNKEL (reference sequence). The CDR3 protein is CASSQEGREKLFF. CDR3 DNA: TGTGCCAGCAGCCAAGAGGGGAGGGAAAAACTGTTTTTT.

V usage is TRBV29-1 and J usage is TRBJ2-7; D is perhaps TRBD1 (5 bases). The CDR3 sequence is 14 residues long. V shed 5 bases and J shed 1 base, with 15 bases lying between them. Germline V gene data show CDR1 as SQVTM and CDR2 as ANQGSEA. The CDR3 spells CSVLVRGQSYEQYF. In DNA form, the CDR3 reads TGCAGCGTTCTAGTTCGTGGACAATCCTACGAGCAGTACTTC.

J is TRBJ2-5 and V is TRBV10-3; 8 nucleotides align to TRBD1. The CDR3 is 13 residues long. J was trimmed by 3 bases and V by 6 bases; bases with no gene match: 3. Germline V gene lookup returns CDR1 ENHRY and CDR2 SYGVKD. CDR3: CAISQQGEETQYF. As DNA, the CDR3 is TGTGCCATCAGCCAACAGGGGGAAGAGACCCAGTACTTC.

The CDR3: CASRNRGQMNTEAFF. The CDR3 coding sequence is TGTGCCAGTAGAAACAGGGGCCAGATGAACACTGAAGCTTTCTTT. This chain joins TRBV19 and TRBJ1-1, with 7 bases that match TRBD1. Per germline, CDR1 LNHDA and CDR2 SQIVND (reference sequence). The CDR3 is 15 amino acids. Trimming at V came to 6 bases and at J to 0 bases, leaving 7 bases not matched to a gene.